This TCR beta chain is drawn from a study of T cell responses to AZD1222 COVID-19 vaccine. The table came from immunoSEQ multiplex PCR; TCRdb's copy has only in-frame clones and leaves some out. The sample lists tens of thousands of clones; about 91% were seen once. The clonotype comes from an adult who received the MenACWY meningococcal vaccine as a control. The sequences come from peripheral blood, collected 28 days after the second dose of the MenACWY control vaccine.

CDR3 region: CASSARQGGGQPQHF. The CDR3 DNA sequence: TGTGCCAGCAGCGCCAGACAGGGTGGGGGTCAGCCCCAGCATTTT. The chain is built from TRBV7-2 and TRBJ1-5; 7 bases match TRBD1. The V gene end was trimmed by 5 bases and the J gene end by 6 bases; junction bases not matched to a gene: 10. The CDR3 loop spans 15 amino acids. The germline V gene has CDR1 SGHTA and CDR2 FQGNSA.